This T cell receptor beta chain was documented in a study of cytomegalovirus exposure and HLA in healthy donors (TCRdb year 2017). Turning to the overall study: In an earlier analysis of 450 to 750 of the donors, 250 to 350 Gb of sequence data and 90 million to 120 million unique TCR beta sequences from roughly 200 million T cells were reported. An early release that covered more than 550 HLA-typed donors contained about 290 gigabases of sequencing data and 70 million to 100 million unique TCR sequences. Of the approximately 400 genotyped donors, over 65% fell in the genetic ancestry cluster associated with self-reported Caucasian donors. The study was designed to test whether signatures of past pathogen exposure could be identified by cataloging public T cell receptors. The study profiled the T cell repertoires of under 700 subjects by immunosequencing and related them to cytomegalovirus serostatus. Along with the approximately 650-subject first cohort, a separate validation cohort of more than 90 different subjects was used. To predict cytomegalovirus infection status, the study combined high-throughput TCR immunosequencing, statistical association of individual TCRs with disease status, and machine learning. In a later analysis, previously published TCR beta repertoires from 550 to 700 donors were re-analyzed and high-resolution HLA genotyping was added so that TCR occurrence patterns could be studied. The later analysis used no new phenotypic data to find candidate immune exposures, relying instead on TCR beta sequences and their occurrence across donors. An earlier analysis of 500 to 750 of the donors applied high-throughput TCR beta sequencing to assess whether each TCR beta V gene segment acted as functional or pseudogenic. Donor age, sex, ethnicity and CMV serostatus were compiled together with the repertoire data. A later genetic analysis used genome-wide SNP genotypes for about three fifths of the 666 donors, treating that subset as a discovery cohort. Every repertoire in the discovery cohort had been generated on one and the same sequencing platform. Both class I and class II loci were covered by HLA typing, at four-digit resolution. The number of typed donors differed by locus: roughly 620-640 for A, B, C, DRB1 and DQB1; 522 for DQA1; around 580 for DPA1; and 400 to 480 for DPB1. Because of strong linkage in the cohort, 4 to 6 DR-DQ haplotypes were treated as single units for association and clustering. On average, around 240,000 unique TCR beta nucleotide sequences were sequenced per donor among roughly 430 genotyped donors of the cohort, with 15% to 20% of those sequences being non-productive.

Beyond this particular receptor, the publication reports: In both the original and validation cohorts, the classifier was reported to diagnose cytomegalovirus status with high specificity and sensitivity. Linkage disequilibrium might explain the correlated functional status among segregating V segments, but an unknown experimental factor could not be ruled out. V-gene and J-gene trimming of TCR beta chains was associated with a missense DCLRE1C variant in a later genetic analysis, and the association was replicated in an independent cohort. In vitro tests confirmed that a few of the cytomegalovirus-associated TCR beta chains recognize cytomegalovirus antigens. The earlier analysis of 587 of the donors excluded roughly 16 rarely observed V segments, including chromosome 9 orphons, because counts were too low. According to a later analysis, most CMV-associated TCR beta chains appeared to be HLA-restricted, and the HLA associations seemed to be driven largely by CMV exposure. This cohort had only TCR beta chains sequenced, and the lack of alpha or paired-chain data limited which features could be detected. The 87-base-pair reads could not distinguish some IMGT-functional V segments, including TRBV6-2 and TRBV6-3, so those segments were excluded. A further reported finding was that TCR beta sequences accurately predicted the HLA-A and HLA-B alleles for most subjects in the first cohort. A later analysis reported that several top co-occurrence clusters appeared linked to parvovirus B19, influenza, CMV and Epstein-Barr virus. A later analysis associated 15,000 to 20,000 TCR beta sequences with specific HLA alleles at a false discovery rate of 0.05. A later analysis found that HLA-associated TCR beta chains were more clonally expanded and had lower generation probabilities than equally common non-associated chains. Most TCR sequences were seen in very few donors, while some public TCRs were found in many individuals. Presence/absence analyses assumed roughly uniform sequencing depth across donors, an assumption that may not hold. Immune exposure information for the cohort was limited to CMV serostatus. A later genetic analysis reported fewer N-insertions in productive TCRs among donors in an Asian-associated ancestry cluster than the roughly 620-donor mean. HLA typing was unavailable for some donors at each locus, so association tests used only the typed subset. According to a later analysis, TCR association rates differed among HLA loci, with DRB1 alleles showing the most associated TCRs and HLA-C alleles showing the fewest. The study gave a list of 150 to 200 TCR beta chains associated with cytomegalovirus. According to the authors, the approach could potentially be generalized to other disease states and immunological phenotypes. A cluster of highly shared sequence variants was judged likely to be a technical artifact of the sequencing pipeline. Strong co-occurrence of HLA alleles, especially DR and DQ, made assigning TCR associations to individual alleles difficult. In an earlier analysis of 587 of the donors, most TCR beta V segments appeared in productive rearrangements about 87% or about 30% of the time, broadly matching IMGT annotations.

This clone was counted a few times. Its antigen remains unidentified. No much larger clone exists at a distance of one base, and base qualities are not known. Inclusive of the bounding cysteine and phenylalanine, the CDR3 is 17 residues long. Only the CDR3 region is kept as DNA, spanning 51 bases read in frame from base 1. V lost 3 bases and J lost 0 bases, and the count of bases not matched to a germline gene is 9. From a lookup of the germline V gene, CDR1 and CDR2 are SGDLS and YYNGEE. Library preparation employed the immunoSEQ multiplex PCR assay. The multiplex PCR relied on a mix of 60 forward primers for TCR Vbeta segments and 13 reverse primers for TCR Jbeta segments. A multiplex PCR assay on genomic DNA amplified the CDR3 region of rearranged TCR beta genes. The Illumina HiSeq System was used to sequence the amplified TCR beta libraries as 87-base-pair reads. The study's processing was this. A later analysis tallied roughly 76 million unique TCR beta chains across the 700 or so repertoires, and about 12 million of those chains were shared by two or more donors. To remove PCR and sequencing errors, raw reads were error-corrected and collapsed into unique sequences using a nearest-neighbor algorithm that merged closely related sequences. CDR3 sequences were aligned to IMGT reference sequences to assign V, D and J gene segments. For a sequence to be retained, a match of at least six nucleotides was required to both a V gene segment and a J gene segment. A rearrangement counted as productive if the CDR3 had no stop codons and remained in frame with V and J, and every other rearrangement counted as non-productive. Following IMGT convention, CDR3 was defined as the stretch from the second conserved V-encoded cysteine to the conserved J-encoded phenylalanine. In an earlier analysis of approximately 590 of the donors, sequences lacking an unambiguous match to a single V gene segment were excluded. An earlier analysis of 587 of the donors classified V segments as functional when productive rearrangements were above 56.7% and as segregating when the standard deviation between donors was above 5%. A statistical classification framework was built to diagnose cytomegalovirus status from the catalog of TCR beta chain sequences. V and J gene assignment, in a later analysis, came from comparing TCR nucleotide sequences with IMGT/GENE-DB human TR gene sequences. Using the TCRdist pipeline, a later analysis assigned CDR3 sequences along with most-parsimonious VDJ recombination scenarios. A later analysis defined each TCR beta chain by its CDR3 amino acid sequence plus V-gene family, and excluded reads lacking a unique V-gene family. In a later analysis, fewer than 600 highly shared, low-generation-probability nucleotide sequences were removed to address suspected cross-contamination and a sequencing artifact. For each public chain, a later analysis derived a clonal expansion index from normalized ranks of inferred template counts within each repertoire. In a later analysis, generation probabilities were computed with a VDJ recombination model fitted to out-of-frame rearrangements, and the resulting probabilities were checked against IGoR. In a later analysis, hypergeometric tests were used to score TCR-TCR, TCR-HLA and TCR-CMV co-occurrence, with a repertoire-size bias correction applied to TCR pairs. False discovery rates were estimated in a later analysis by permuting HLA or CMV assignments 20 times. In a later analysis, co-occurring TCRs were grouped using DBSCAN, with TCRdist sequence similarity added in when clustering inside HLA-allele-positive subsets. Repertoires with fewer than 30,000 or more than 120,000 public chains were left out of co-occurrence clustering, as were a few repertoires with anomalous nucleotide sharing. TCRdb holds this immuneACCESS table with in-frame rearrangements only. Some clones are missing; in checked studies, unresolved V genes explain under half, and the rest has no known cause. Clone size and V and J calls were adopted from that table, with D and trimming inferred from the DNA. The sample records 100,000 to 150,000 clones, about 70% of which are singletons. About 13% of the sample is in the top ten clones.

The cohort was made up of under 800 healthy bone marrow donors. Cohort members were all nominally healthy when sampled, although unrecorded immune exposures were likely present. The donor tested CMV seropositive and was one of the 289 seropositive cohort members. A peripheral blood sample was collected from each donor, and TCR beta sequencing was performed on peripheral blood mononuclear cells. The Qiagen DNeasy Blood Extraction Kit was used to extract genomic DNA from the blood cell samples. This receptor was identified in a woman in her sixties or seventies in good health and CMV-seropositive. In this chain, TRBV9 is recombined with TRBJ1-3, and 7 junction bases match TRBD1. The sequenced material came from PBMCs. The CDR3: CASSGQGSLLSGNTIYF. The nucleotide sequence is TGTGCCAGCAGCGGACAGGGAAGTCTTCTCTCTGGAAACACCATATATTTT.